Shown below are 3 T cell receptor beta chains from a single sample sequenced in a study of T cells after posttransplantation cyclophosphamide. Busulfan-fludarabine conditioning, marrow transplant, and cyclophosphamide on days +3 and +4 were administered. The assay was immunoSEQ multiplex PCR, and TCRdb's table has in-frame clones only and misses some. The sample contains tens of thousands of clones, roughly 73% of which appear only once. Sequencing was performed on CD4+ T cells sorted from blood, taken roughly 2,000 days after a stem cell transplant with posttransplant cyclophosphamide. All receptors come from a female patient aged 40-49 years who received an allogeneic stem cell transplant from a related donor, was CMV-positive, and had no GVHD. Some T cells may trace back to the graft donor.

The chain employs TRBV4-2 and TRBJ2-7; TRBD1 matches at 7 bases. Trimming took 1 base from V and 3 from J; bases not matched to a gene: 3. CDR1 is LGHNA and CDR2 is YNFKEQ in the germline V gene. The CDR3 totals 14 residues. The CDR3 loop is CASSQGGTDYEQYF. The CDR3 DNA is TGTGCCAGCAGCCAAGGGGGGACAGACTACGAGCAGTACTTC.

V gene TRBV10-3 combines with J gene TRBJ2-1; 8 bases fit TRBD2. CDR3 size: 15 residues. Trimming took 5 bases from V and 4 from J; bases not matched to a gene: 7. Germline values: CDR1 ENHRY, CDR2 SYGVKD. This CDR3 is CAISPSGGPYNEQFF. The DNA for the CDR3 is TGTGCCATCAGTCCGAGCGGGGGCCCTTACAATGAGCAGTTCTTC.

The chain uses TRBV19 and TRBJ2-3, with D possibly matching TRBD1 (6 bases). The germline gives CDR1 LNHDA, CDR2 SQIVND (reference sequence). This CDR3 comprises 14 residues. The V end was cut by 5 bases, the J end by 0 bases, with 9 bases between. Here the CDR3 reads CASSQGHSTDTQYF. DNA of the CDR3: TGTGCCAGTAGTCAGGGGCACAGCACAGATACGCAGTATTTT.